This passage covers 10 T cell receptor beta chains from one sample sequenced in a study of shared clonotypes between healthy human individuals. TCRdb keeps only in-frame clones here, not all; method: immunoSEQ multiplex PCR. The sample consists of some 500,000 clones, 77% of them appearing once. What was sequenced was PBMCs. These TCRs come from a woman between 35 and 50 years old in good health. Some clones in this sample may be carry-over from other donors' samples.

V is TRBV28 and J is TRBJ2-1; 9 bases agree with TRBD1. The CDR3 consists of 14 residues. Per germline, CDR1 MDHEN and CDR2 SYDVKM. V lost 8 bases, J lost 6 bases, and 8 bases stayed unmatched. The CDR3, as DNA: TGTGCCAGCGGGGGGGACAGGGAACTCAATGAGCAGTTCTTC. Protein sequence: CASGGDRELNEQFF.

This CDR3 reads CASRVTSGDEHEQFF. The CDR3, as DNA: TGTGCCAGCAGGGTGACTAGCGGGGATGAACATGAGCAGTTCTTC. This chain joins TRBV5-4 and TRBJ2-1, with 11 bases identical to TRBD2. The germline gives CDR1 SGHNT, CDR2 YYREEE (reference sequence). With V trimmed by 5 bases and J by 8 bases, 9 bases remained unmatched. The CDR3 extends over 15 amino acids.

V gene TRBV2 combines with J gene TRBJ2-7, with 9 bases that match TRBD1. The junction had 4 bases not matched to a gene; V was cut back by 1 base and J by 3 bases. This CDR3 has 15 residues. Per the germline V gene, CDR1 is SNHLY and CDR2 is FYNNEI. CDR3 amino acids: CASSEGGQGVYEQYF. In DNA, the CDR3 is TGTGCCAGCAGTGAAGGGGGACAGGGCGTCTACGAGCAGTACTTC.

The CDR3 DNA reads TGTGCCAGCAGCTTAGCGCGTCGAGCGGGGGGACACTACAATGAGCAGTTCTTC. Translation: CASSLARRAGGHYNEQFF. The rearrangement joins TRBV7-2 to TRBJ2-1; 9 bases fit TRBD2. The germline gives CDR1 SGHTA, CDR2 FQGNSA. V shed 0 bases and J 3 bases; nucleotides not matched to a gene: 9. The CDR3 runs to 18 residues.

The V and J genes are TRBV10-3 and TRBJ2-5, with 7 nucleotides matching TRBD2. This CDR3 spans 12 amino acids. After removal of 11 bases from V and 2 bases from J, the junction contained 5 bases not matched to a gene. CDR1 and CDR2 from the germline V gene are ENHRY and SYGVKD. The CDR3 coding sequence is TGTGCCGTGGGGGGGGGACAAGAGACCCAGTACTTC. Translated: CAVGGGQETQYF.

Here the CDR3 DNA reads TGCGCCAGCAGCTTGGAGGGGCATGAAGCTTTCTTT. Translating gives CASSLEGHEAFF. The rearrangement uses TRBV5-1 and TRBJ1-1; possible D gene TRBD1, 5 bases. This CDR3 has 12 residues. V was shortened by 0 bases and J by 7 bases, with 7 bases between the two germline ends. Germline lookup yields CDR1 SGHRS and CDR2 YFSETQ.

The rearrangement uses TRBV2 and TRBJ2-2, with a possible D match to TRBD2 (6 bases). Germline lookup yields CDR1 SNHLY and CDR2 FYNNEI. Trimming stripped 5 bases from V and 5 bases from J, with 9 bases between. The CDR3 runs to 13 residues. This CDR3 is CASSTGTTGELFF. The CDR3, as DNA: TGTGCCAGCAGTACCGGGACTACCGGGGAGCTGTTTTTT.

The chain links TRBV2 to TRBJ2-5; no clear D gene. Trimming left V 3 bases short and J 4 bases short, with 6 bases between. The CDR3 length is 12 residues. Per germline, CDR1 SNHLY and CDR2 FYNNEI. CDR3 in amino acids: CASSDRVETQYF. The CDR3 DNA reads as TGTGCCAGCAGTGATAGGGTAGAGACCCAGTACTTC.

The chain uses TRBV18 and TRBJ2-5, with 7 nucleotides matching TRBD2. V dropped 6 bases and J dropped 3; count of bases not matched to a gene: 4. This CDR3 is 13 amino acids long. The germline CDR1 and CDR2 sequences are KGHSH and LQKENI. CDR3 protein: CASSERGKETQYF. CDR3 nucleotides: TGTGCCAGCTCGGAGCGGGGTAAAGAGACCCAGTACTTC.

The J gene is TRBJ2-4, the V gene TRBV27, with D hard to call. Trimming cost V 2 bases and J 0 bases, with 8 bases left between them. The germline V gene has CDR1 MNHEY and CDR2 SMNVEV (reference sequence). The CDR3 sequence is 15 residues long. The CDR3 DNA sequence: TGTGCCAGCAGTTTACTTGGCGCAGCCAAAAACATTCAGTACTTC. Translated, it gives CASSLLGAAKNIQYF.